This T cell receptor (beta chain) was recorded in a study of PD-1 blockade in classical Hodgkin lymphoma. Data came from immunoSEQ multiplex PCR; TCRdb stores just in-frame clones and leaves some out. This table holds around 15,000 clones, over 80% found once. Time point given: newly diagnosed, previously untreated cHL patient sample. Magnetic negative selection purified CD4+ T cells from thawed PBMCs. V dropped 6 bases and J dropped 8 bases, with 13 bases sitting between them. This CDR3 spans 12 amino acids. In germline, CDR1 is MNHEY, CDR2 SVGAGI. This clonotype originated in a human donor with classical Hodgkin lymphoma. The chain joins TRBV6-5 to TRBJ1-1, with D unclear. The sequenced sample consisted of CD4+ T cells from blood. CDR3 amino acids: CASSNQWSEAFF. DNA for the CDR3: TGTGCCAGCAGCAATCAATGGTCCGAAGCTTTCTTT.